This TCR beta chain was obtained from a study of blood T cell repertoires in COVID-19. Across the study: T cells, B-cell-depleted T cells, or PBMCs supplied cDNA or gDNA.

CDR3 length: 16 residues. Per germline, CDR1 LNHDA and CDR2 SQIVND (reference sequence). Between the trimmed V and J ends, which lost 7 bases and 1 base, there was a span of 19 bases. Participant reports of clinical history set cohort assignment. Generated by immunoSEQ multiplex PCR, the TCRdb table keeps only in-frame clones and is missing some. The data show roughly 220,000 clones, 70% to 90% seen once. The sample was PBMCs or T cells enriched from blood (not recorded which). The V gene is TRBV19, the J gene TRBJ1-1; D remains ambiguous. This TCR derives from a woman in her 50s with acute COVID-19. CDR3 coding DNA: TGTGCCAGTATCCCTCAGTCCGGGGATTGGAACACTGAAGCTTTCTTT. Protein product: CASIPQSGDWNTEAFF.